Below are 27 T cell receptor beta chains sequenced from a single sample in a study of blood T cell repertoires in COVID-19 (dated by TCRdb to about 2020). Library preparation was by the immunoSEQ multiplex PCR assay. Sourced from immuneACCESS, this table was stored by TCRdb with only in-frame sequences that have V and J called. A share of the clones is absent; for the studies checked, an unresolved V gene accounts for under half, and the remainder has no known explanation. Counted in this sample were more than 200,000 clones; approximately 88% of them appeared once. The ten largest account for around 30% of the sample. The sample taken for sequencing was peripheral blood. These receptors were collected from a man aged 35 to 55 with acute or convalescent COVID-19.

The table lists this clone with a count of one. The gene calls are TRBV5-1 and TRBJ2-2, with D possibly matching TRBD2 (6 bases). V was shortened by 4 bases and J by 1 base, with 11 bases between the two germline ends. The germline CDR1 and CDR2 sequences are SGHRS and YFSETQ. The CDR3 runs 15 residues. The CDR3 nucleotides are TGCGCCAGCAGCCAAACGGGACTGAACACCGGGGAGCTGTTTTTT. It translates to CASSQTGLNTGELFF.

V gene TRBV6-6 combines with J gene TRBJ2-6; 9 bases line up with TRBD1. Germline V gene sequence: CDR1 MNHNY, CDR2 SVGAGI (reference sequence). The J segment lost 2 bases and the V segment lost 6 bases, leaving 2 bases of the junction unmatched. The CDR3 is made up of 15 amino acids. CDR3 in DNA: TGTGCCAGCAGCGGGACAGGGACTGGGGCCAACGTCCTGACTTTC. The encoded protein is CASSGTGTGANVLTF.

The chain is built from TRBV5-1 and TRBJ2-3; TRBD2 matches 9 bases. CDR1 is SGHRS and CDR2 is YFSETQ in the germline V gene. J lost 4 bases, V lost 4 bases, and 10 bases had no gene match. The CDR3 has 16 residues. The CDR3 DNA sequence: TGCGCCAGCAGCCTGGGGGTAGCGGGAGACGCAGATACGCAGTATTTT. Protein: CASSLGVAGDADTQYF.

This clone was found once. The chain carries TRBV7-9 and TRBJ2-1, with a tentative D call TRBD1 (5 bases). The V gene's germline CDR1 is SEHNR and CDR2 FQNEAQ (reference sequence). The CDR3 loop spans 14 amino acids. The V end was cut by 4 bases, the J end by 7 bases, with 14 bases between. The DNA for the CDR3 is TGTGCCAGCAGCTCACCTCAGGGTTTGAATGAGCAGTTCTTC. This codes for CASSSPQGLNEQFF.

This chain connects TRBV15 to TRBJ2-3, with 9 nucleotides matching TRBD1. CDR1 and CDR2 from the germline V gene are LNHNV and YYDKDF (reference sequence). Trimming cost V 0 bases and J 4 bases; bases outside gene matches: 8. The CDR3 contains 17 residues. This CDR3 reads CATSRDYAGQGPDTQYF. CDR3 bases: TGTGCCACCAGCAGAGATTACGCGGGACAGGGCCCAGATACGCAGTATTTT.

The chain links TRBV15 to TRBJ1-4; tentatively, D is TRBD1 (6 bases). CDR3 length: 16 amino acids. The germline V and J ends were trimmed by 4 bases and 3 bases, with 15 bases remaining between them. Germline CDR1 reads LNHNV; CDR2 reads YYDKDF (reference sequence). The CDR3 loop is CATSNSQGWANEKLFF. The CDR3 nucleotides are TGTGCCACCAGCAATTCACAGGGTTGGGCTAATGAAAAACTGTTTTTT.

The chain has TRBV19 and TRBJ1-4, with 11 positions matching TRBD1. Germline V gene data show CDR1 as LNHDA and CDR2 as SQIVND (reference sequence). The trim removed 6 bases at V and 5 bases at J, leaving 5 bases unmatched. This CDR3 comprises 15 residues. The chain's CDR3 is CASSRWDRGNEKLFF. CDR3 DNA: TGTGCCAGTAGCCGCTGGGACAGGGGGAATGAAAAACTGTTTTTT.

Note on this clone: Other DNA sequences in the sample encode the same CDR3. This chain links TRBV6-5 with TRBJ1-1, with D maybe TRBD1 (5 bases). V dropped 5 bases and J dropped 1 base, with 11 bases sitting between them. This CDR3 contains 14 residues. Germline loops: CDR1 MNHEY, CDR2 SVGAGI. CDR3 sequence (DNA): TGTGCCAGCAGTAGGGGTAACAGGAACACTGAAGCTTTCTTT. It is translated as CASSRGNRNTEAFF.

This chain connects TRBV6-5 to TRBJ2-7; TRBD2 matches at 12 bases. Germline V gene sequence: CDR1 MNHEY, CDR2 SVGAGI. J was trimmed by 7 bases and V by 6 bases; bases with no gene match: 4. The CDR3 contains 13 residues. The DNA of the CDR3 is TGTGCCAGCAGCCTCGGACTAGCGGGAGAGCAGTACTTC. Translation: CASSLGLAGEQYF.

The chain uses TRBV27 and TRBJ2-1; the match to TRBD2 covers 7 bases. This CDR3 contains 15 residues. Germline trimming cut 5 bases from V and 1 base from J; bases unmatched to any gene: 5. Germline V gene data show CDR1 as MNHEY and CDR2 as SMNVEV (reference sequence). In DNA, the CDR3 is TGTGCCAGCAGTGGGTCGGGGGGATCCTACAATGAGCAGTTCTTC. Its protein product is CASSGSGGSYNEQFF.

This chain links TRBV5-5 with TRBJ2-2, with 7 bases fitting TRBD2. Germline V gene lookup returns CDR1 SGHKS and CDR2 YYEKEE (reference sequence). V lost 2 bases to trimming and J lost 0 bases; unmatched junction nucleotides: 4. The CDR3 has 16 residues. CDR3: CASSFAAGANTGELFF. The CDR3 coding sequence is TGTGCCAGCAGCTTTGCTGCGGGAGCGAACACCGGGGAGCTGTTTTTT.

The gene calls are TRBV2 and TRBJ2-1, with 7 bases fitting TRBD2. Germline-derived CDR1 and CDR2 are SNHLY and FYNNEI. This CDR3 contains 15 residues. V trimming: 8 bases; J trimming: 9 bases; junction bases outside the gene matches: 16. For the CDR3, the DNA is TGTGCCAGCTATCGGAACGGGGAGGGCCGGAGTGAGCAGTTCTTC. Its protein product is CASYRNGEGRSEQFF.

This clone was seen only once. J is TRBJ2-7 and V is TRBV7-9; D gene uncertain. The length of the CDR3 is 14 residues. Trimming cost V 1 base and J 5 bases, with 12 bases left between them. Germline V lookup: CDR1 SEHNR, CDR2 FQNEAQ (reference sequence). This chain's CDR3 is CASSLGAVHNEQYF. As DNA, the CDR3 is TGTGCCAGCAGCTTAGGGGCAGTGCACAACGAGCAGTACTTC.

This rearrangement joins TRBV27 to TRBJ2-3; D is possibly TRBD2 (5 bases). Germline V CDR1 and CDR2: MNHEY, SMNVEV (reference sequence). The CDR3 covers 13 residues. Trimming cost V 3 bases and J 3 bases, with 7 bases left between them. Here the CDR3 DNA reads TGTGCCAGCAGTTTTAGCGAGACAGATACGCAGTATTTT. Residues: CASSFSETDTQYF.

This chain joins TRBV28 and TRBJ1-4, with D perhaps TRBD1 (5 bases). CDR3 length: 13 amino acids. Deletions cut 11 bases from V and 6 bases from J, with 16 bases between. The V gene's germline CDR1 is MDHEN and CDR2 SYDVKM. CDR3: CASLPRDHEKLFF. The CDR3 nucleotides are TGTGCCTCCCTCCCCAGGGATCATGAAAAACTGTTTTTT.

The CDR3 spells CASSYIPGTGGTDTQYF. CDR3 DNA sequence: TGTGCCAGCAGTTACATCCCCGGGACGGGGGGGACAGATACGCAGTATTTT. This chain connects TRBV6-2 or TRBV6-3 to TRBJ2-3; 8 nucleotides align to TRBD2. The CDR3 runs to 17 residues. Germline values: CDR1 MNHEY, CDR2 SVGEGT. Trimming removed 2 bases from V and 3 bases from J; junction bases left unmatched: 10.

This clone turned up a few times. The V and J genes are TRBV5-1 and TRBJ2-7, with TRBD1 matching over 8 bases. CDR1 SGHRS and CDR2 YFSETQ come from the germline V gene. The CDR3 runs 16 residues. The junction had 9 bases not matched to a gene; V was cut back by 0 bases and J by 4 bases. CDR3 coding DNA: TGCGCCAGCAGCTTGGCCCCTGGCAGGGGGCAGTACGAGCAGTACTTC. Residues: CASSLAPGRGQYEQYF. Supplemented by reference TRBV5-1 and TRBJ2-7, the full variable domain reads KAGVTQTPRYLIKTRGQQVTLSCSPISGHRSVSWYQQTPGQGLQFLFEYFSETQRNKGNFPGRFSGRQFSNSRSEMNVSTLELGDSALYLCASSLAPGRGQYEQYFGPGTRLTVT.

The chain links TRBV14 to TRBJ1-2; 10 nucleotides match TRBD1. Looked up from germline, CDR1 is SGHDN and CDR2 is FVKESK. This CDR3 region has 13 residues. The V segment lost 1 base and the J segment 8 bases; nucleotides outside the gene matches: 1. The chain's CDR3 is CASSQGTGGGYTF. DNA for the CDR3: TGTGCCAGCAGCCAAGGGACAGGGGGAGGCTACACCTTC.

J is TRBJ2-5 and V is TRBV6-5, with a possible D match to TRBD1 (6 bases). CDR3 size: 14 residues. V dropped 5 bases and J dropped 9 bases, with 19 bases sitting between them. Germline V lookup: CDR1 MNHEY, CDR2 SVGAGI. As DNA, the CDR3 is TGTGCCAGCAGTCCGGACCCCAGGGGCGAACCCCAGTACTTC. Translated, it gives CASSPDPRGEPQYF.

The CDR3 sequence is CASSPQGASSRDTQYF. DNA for the CDR3: TGTGCCAGCAGCCCACAGGGGGCAAGCTCTAGAGATACGCAGTATTTT. The chain employs TRBV7-9 and TRBJ2-3; the match to TRBD1 covers 9 bases. The CDR3 spans 16 residues. CDR1 is SEHNR and CDR2 is FQNEAQ in the germline V gene (reference sequence). With V trimmed by 5 bases and J by 5 bases, 11 bases remained unmatched.

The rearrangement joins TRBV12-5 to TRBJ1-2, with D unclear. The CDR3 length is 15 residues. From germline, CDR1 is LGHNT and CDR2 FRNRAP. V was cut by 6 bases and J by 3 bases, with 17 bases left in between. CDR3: CASGQTPTTYYGYTF. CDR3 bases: TGTGCTAGTGGCCAAACACCCACAACCTACTATGGCTACACCTTC.

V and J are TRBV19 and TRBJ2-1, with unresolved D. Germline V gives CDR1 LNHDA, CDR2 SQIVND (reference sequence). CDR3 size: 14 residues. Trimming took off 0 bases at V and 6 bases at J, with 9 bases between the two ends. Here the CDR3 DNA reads TGTGCCAGTAGTATAGATTACTCTTTCAATGAGCAGTTCTTC. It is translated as CASSIDYSFNEQFF.

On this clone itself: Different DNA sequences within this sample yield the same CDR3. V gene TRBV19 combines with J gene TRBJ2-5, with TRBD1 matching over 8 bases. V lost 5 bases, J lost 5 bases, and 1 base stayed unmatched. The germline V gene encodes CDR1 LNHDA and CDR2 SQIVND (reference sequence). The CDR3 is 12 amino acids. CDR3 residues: CASSPGGETQYF. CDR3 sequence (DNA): TGTGCCAGTAGTCCAGGGGGCGAGACCCAGTACTTC.

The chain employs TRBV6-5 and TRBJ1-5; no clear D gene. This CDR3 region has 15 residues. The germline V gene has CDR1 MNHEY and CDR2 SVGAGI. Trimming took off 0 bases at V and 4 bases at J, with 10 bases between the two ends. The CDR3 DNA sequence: TGTGCCAGCAGTTACTCGTGGGAGCTTAATCAGCCCCAGCATTTT. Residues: CASSYSWELNQPQHF.

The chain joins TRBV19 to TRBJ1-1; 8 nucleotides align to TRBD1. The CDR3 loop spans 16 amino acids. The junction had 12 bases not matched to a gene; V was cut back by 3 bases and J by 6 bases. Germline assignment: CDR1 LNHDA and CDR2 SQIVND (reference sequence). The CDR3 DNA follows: TGTGCCAGTAGTATTCTGGGGGACAGGAGAAACGCTGAAGCTTTCTTT. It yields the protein CASSILGDRRNAEAFF.

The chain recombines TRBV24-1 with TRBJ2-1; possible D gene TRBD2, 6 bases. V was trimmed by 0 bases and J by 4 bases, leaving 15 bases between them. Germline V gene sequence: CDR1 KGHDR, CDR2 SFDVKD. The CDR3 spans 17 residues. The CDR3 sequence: CATSDLIYRGGYNEQFF. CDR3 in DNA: TGTGCCACCAGTGATTTGATTTATCGGGGAGGATACAATGAGCAGTTCTTC.

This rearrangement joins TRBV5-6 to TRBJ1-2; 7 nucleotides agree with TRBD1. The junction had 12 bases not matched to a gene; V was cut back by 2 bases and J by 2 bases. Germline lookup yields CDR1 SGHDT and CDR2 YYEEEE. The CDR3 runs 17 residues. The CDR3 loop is CASSLPGQLIKNYGYTF. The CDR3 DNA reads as TGTGCCAGCAGCTTACCGGGACAGCTAATAAAGAACTATGGCTACACCTTC.